This TCR beta chain was documented in a study of T cells in Graves' hyperthyroidism and ophthalmopathy. Overall study results and limits: From stable hyperthyroidism, ophthalmopathy was separated by a 13 V-J model. Model-based prediction identified ophthalmopathy a median roughly 5.9 months prior to its onset.

V was clipped by 3 bases and J by 6 bases, with 12 bases between them. Germline CDR1 and CDR2: SGHTA and FQGTGA. This CDR3 contains 15 residues. Template material for amplifying TCR beta CDR3 regions consisted of RNA transcripts. An initial round of RT-PCR targeting the TCR CDR3 relied on the HTBI primer set. TCRdb re-derived calls from the multiplex PCR reads in MiXCR, one entry per CDR3 protein. The table lists 560,000 or so distinct CDR3 sequences, 46% of them singletons. Aged 18 to 65, the patients had hyperthyroidism that was newly diagnosed and had lasted under 2 months. Lactation, pregnancy, other autoimmune disease or uncontrolled infection led to exclusion of patients. This clonotype was seen only once. Its antigen is currently unknown.

The chain links TRBV7-3 to TRBJ1-6, with D uncertain. The TCR sequence derives from a woman aged 18-29 years with Graves' hyperthyroidism. Material for sequencing was peripheral blood or thyroid tissue (not recorded which). The CDR3 DNA is TGTGCCAGCAGCTTCTTTCGGGATTCTAATTCACCCCTCCACTTT. Translated, it gives CASSFFRDSNSPLHF.